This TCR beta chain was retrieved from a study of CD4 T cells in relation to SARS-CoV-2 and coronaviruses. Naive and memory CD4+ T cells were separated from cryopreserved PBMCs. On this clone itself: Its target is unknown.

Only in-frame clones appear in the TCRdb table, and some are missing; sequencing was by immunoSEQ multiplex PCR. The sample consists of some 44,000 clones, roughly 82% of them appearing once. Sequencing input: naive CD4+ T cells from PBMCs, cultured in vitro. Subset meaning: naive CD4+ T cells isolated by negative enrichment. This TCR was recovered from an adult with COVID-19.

This CDR3 is CASSESTGRNIQYF. The CDR3, as DNA: TGCGCCAGCAGTGAGTCAACAGGGAGGAACATTCAGTACTTC. This sequence joins TRBV10-2 and TRBJ2-4; D assignment may be TRBD1 or TRBD2 (6 bases each). V lost 0 bases to trimming and J lost 7 bases, with 10 bases between them. Looked up from germline, CDR1 is WSHSY and CDR2 is SAAADI. The CDR3 runs to 14 residues.